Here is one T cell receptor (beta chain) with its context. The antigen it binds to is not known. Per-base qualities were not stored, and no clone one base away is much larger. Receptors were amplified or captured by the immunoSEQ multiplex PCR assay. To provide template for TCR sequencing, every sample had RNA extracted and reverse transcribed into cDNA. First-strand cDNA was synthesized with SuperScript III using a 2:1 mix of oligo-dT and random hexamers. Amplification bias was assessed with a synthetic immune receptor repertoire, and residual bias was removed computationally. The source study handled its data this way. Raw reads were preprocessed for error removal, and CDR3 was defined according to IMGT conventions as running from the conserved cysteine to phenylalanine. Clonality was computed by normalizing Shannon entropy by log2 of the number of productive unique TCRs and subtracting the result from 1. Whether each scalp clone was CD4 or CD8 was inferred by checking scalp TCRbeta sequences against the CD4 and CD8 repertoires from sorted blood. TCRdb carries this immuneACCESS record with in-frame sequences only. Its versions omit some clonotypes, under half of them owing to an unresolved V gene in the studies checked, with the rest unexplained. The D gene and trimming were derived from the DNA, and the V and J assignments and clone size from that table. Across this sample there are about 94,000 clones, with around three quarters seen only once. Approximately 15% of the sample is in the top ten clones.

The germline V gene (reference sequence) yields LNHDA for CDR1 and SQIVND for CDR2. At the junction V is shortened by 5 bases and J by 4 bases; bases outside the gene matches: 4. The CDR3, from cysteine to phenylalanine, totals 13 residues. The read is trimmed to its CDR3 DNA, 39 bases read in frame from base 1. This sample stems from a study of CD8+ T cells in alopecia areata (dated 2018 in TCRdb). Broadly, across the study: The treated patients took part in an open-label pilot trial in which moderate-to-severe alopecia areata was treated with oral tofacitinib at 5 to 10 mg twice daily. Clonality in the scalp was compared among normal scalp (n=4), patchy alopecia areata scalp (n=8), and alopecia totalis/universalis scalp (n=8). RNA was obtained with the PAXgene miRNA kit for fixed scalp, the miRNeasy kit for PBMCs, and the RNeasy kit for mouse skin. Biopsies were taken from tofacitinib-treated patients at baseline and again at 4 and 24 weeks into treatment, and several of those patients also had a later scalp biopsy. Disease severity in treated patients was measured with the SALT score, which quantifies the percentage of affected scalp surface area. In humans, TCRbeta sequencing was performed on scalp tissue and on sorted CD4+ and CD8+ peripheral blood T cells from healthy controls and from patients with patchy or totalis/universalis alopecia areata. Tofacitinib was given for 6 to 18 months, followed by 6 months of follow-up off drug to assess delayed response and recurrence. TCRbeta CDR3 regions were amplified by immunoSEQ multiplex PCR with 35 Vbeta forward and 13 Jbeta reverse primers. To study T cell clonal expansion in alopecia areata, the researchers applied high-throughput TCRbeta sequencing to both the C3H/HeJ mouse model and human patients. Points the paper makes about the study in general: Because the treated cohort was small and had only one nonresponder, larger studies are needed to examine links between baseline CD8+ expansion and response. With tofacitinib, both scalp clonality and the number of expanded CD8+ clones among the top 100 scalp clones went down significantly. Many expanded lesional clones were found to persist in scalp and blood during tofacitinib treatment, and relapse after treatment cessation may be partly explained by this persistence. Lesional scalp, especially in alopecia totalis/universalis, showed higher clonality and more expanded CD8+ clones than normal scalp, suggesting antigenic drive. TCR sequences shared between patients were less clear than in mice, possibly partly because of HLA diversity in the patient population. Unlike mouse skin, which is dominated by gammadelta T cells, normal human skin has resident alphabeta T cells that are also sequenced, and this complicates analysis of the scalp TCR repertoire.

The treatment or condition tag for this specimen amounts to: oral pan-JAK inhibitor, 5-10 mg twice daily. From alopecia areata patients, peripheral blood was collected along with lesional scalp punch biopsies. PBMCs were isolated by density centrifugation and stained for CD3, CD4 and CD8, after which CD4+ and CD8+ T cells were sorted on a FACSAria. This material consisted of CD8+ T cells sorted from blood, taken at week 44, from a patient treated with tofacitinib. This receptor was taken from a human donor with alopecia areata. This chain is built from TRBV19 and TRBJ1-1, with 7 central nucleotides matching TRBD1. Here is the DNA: TGTGCCAGTAGTTACAGGGGTGGCACTGAAGCTTTCTTT. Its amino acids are CASSYRGGTEAFF.